This T cell receptor (beta chain) was captured in a study of blood T cell repertoires in COVID-19. Study in general: Acute and convalescent COVID-19 specimens originated in the United States, Italy and Spain. T cells, B-cell-depleted T cells, or PBMCs supplied cDNA or gDNA.

The CDR3 has 13 residues. With V trimmed by 5 bases and J by 8 bases, 9 bases remained unmatched. CDR1 is GTSNPN and CDR2 is SVGIG in the germline V gene (reference sequence). Some clones are missing from TCRdb's copy, which holds only in-frame ones; the method was immunoSEQ multiplex PCR. The sample lists a few hundred thousand clones; over 65% were seen once. The sample consisted of peripheral blood. The chain joins TRBV30 to TRBJ1-5; 7 nucleotides line up with TRBD1. This TCR was recovered from a human donor with acute or convalescent COVID-19. The donor label of this sample is uncertain. CDR3 in amino acids: CAWGKGGRKPQHF. In DNA, the CDR3 is TGTGCCTGGGGGAAAGGGGGCAGGAAGCCCCAGCATTTT. Using reference TRBV30 and TRBJ1-5 for the parts outside the CDR3, the full variable domain is SQTIHQWPATLVQPVGSPLSLECTVEGTSNPNLYWYRQAAGRGLQLLFYSVGIGQISSEVPQNLSASRPQDRQFILSSKKLLLSDSGFYLCAWGKGGRKPQHFGDGTRLSIL.